This TCR beta chain came from a study of PD-1 blockade in classical Hodgkin lymphoma. This clone has just one count. The target antigen is unknown. The CDR3 contains 14 residues. Per germline, CDR1 MGHDK and CDR2 SYGVNS. V lost 3 bases to trimming and J lost 4 bases, with 13 bases between them. Study-wide results and limits: In newly diagnosed patients, baseline TCR diversity was reportedly below that of healthy donors. There was a significant rise in CD4+ TCR diversity by C4D1, with no such rise for CD8+.

Every patient had relapsed following autologous stem cell transplantation, and cohorts differed in brentuximab vedotin exposure. Sequencing used immunoSEQ multiplex PCR; TCRdb keeps in-frame clones, though not all of them. The data hold about 24,000 clones, with 81% observed a single time. The V gene is TRBV25-1, the J gene TRBJ2-7; D might be TRBD1 (5 bases). This clonotype originated in a human donor with classical Hodgkin lymphoma. Here the sequenced sample was peripheral blood mononuclear cells (PBMCs), taken before the second cycle of nivolumab. The CDR3 DNA is TGTGCCAGCAGTGATGAGGCAGGGAAGTACGAGCAGTACTTC. Translating gives CASSDEAGKYEQYF.